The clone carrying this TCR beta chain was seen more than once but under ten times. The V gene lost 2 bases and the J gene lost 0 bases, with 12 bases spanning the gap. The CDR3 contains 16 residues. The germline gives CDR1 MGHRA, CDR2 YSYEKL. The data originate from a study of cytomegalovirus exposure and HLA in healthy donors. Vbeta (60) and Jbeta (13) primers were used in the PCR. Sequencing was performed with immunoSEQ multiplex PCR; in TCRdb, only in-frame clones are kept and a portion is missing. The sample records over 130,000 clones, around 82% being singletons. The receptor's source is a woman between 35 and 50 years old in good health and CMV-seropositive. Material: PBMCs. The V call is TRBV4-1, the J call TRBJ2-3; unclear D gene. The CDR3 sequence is CASSQRASASTDTQYF. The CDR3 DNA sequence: TGCGCCAGCAGCCAAAGAGCGTCAGCTAGCACAGATACGCAGTATTTT.